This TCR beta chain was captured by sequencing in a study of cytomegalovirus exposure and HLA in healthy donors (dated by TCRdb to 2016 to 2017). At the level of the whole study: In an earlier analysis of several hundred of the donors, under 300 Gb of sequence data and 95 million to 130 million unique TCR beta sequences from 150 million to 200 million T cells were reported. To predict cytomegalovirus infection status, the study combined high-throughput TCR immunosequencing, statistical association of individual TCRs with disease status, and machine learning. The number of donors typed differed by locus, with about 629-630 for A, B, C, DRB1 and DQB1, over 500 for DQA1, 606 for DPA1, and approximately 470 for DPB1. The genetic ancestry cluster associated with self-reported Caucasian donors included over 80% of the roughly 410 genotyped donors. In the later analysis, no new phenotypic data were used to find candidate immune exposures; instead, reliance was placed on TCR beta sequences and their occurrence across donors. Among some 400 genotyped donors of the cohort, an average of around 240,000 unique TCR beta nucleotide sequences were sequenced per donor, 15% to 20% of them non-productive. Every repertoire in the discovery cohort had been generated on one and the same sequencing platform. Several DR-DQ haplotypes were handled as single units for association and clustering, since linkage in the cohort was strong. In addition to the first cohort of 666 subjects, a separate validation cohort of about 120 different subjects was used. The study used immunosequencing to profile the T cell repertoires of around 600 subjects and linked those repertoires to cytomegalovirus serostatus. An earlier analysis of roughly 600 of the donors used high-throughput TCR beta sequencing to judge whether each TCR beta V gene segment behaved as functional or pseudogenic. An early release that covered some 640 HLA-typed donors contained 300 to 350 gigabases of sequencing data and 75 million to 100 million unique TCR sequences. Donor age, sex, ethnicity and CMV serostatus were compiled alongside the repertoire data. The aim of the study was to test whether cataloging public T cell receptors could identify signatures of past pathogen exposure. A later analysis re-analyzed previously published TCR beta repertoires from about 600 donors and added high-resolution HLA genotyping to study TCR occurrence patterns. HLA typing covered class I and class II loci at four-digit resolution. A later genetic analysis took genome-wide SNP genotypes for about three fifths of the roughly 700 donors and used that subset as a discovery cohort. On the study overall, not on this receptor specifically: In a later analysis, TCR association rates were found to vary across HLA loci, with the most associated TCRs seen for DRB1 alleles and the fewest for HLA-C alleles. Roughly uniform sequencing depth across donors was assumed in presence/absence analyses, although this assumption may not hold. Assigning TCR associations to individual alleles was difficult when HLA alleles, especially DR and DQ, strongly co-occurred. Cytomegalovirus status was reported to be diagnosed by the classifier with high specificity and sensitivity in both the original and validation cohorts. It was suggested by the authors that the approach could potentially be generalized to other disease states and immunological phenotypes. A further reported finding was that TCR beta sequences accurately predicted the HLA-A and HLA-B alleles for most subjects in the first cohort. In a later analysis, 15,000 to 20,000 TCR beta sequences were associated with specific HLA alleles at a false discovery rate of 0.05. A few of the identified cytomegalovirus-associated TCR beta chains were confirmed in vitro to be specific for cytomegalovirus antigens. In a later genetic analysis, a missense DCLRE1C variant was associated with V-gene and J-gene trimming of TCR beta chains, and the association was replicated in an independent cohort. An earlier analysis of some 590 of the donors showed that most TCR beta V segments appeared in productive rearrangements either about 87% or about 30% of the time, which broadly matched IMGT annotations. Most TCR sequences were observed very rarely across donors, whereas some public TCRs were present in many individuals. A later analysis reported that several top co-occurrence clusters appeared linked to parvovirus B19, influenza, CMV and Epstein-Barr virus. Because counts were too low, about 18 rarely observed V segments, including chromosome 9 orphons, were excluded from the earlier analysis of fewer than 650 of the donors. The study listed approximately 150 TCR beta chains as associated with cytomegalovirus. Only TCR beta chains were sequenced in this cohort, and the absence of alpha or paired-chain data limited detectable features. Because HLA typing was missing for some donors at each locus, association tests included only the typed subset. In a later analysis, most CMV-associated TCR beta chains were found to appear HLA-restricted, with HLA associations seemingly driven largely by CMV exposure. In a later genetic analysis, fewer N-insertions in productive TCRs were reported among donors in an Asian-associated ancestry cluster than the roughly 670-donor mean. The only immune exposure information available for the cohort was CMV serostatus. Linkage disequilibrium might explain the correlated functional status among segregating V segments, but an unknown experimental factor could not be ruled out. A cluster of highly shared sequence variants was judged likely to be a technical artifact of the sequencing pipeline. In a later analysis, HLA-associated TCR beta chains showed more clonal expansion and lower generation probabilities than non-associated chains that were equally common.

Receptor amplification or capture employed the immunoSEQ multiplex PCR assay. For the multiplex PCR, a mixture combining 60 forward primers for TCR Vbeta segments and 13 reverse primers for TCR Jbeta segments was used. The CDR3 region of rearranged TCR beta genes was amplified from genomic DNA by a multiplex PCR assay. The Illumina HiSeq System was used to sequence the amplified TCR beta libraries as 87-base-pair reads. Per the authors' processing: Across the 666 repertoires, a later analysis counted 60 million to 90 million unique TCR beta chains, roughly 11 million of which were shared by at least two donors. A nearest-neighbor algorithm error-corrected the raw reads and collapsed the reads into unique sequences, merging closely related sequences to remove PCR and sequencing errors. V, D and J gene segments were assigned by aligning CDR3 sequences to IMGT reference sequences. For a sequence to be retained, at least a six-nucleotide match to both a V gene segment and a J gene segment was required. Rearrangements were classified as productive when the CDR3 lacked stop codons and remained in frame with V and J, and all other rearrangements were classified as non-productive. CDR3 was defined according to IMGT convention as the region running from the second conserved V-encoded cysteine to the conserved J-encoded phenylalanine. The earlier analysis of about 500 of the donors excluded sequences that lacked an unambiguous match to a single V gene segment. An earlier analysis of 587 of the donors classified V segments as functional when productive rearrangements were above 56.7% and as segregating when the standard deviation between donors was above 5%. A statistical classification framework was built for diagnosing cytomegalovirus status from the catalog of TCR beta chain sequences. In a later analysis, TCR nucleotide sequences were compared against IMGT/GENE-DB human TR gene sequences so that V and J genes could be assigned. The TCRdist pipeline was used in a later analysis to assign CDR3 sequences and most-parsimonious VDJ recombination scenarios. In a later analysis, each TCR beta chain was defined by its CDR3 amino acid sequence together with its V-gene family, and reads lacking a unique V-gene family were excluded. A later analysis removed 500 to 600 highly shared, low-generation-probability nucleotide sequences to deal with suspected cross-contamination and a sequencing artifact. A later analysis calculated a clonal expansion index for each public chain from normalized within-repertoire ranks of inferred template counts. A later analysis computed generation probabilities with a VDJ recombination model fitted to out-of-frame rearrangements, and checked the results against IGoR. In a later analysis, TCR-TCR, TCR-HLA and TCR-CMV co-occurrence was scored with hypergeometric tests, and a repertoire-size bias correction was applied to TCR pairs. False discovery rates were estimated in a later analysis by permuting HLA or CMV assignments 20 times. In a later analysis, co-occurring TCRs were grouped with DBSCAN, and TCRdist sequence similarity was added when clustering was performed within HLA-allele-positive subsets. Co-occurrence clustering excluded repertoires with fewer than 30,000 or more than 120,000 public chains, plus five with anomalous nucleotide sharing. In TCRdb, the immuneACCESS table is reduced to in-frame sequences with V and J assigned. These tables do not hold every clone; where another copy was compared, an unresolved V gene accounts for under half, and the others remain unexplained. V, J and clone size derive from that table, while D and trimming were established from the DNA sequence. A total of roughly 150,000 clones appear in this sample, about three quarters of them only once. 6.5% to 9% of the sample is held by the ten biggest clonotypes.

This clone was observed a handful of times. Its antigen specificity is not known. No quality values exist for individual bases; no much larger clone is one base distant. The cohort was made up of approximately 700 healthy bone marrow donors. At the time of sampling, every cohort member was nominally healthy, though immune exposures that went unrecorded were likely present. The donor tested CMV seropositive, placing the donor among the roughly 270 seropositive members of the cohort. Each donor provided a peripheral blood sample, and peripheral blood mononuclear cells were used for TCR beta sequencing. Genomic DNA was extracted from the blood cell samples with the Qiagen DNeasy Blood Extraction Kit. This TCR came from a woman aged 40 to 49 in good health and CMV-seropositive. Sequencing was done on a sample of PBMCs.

The CDR3 region: CASNLWTGDQPQHF. Here is the DNA: TGTGCCAGTAATCTCTGGACAGGGGATCAGCCCCAGCATTTT. Rearrangement joined TRBV19 to TRBJ1-5; 9 bases in between match TRBD1. Compared with germline, V lacks 7 bases and J lacks 5 bases; bases without a gene match: 6. Measured from the cysteine to the phenylalanine, the CDR3 is 14 residues long. Solely the CDR3 DNA is kept, with 42 bases framed from the first base. Based on the germline V gene (reference sequence), the CDR1 and CDR2 sequences are LNHDA and SQIVND.